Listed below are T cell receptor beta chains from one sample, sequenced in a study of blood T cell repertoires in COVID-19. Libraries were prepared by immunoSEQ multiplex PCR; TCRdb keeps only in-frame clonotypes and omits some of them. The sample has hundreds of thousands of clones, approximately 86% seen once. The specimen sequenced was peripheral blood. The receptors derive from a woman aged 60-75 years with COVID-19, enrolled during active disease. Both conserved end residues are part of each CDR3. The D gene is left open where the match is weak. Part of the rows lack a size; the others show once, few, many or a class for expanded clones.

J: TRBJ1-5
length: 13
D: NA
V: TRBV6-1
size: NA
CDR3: CASSELEGRPQHF
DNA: TGTGCCAGCAGTGAACTTGAGGGAAGGCCCCAGCATTTT

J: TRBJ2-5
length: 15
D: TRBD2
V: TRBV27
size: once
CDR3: CASSFSGDNQETQYF
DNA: TGTGCCAGCAGTTTTAGCGGGGACAACCAAGAGACCCAGTACTTC

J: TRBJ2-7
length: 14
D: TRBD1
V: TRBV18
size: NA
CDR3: CASSPPDREGEQYF
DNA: TGTGCCAGCTCACCACCGGACAGGGAAGGCGAGCAGTACTTC

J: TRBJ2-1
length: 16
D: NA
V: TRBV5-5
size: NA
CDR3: CASSLQGIPSYNEQFF
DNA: TGTGCCAGCAGCTTGCAGGGAATACCCTCCTACAATGAGCAGTTCTTC

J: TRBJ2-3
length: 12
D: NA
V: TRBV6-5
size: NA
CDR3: CASSRSGDTQYF
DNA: TGTGCCAGCAGCCGTTCGGGGGATACGCAGTATTTT

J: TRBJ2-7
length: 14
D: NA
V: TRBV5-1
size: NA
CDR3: CASYAGDAGYEQYF
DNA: TGCGCCAGCTATGCGGGCGATGCAGGCTACGAGCAGTACTTC

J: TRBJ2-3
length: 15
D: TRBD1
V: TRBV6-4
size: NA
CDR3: CASSDTGGWTDTQYF
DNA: TGTGCCAGCAGTGACACAGGGGGCTGGACAGATACGCAGTATTTT

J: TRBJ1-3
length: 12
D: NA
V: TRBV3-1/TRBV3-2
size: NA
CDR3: CAAGGSGNTIYF
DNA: TGTGCCGCCGGGGGCTCTGGAAACACCATATATTTT

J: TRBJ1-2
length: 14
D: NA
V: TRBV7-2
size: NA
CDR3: CASSLDVQNYGYTF
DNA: TGTGCCAGCAGCTTAGATGTTCAAAACTATGGCTACACCTTC

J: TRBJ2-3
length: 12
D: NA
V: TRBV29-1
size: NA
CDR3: CSGSTGIDTQYF
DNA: TGCAGCGGTTCAACCGGGATAGATACGCAGTATTTT

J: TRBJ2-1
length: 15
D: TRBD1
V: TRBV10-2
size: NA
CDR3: CASSQQGLGYNEQFF
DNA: TGCGCCAGCAGCCAACAGGGGCTTGGCTACAATGAGCAGTTCTTC

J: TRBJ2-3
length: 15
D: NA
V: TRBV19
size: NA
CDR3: CASSGRGQAPDTQYF
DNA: TGTGCCAGTAGTGGAAGGGGCCAGGCGCCAGATACGCAGTATTTT

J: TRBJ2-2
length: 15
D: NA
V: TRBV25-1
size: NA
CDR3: CASSESGVNTGELFF
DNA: TGTGCCAGCAGTGAATCCGGTGTGAACACCGGGGAGCTGTTTTTT

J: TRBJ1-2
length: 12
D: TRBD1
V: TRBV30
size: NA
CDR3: CAWSVQGAGYTF
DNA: TGTGCCTGGAGTGTACAGGGGGCGGGCTACACCTTC

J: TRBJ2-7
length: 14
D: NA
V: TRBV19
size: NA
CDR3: CASSIAAYSGEQYF
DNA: TGTGCCAGTAGTATAGCAGCCTATTCGGGGGAGCAGTACTTC

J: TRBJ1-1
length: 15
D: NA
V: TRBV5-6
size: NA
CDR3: CASSPRGAMNTEAFF
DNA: TGTGCCAGCAGCCCGCGGGGGGCGATGAACACTGAAGCTTTCTTT

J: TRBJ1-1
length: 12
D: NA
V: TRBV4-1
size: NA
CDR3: CASSPGGTEAFF
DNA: TGCGCCAGCAGCCCCGGGGGAACTGAAGCTTTCTTT

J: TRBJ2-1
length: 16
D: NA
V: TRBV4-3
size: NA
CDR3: CASSQDLSGSYNEQFF
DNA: TGCGCCAGCAGCCAAGATCTAAGCGGGTCCTACAATGAGCAGTTCTTC

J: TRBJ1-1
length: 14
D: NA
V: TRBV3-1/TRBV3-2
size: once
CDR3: CASSLGQSNTEAFF
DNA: TGTGCCAGCAGCCTAGGACAGTCCAACACTGAAGCTTTCTTT

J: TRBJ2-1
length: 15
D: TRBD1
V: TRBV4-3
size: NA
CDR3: CASSQVQGARNEQFF
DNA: TGCGCCAGCAGCCAAGTCCAGGGGGCCAGGAATGAGCAGTTCTTC

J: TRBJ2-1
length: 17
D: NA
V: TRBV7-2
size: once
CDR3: CASSRHHSSASYNEQFF
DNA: TGTGCCAGCAGCCGTCACCACAGCTCTGCCTCCTACAATGAGCAGTTCTTC

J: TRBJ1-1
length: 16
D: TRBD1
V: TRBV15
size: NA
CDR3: CATSRGDRGAGTEAFF
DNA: TGTGCCACCAGCAGAGGGGACAGGGGAGCGGGGACTGAAGCTTTCTTT

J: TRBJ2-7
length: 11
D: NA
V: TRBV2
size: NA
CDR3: CASSLTYEQYF
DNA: TGTGCCAGCAGTTTAACCTACGAGCAGTACTTC

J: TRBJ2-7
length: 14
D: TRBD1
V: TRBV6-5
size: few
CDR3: CASRRTGSSYEQYF
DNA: TGTGCCAGCAGACGGACAGGGAGCTCCTACGAGCAGTACTTC

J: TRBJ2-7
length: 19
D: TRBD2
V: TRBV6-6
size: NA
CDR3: CASSLNPPGGAVSSYEQYF
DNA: TGTGCCAGCAGTCTCAACCCGCCGGGGGGGGCCGTAAGCTCCTACGAGCAGTACTTC

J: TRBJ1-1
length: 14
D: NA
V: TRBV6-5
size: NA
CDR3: CASRTLGGDTEAFF
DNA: TGTGCCAGCAGGACCTTGGGGGGGGACACTGAAGCTTTCTTT

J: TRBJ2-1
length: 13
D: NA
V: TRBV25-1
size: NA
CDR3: CASRMFGGHEQFF
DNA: TGTGCCAGCAGAATGTTTGGGGGCCATGAGCAGTTCTTC